What follows describes a single T cell receptor (beta chain). V was clipped by 2 bases and J by 3 bases, with 8 bases between them. The V gene's germline CDR1 is MDHEN and CDR2 SYDVKM. The CDR3 length is 13 residues. These data are taken from a study of blood T cell repertoires in COVID-19. Across the study: COVID-19 samples from acute and convalescent phases originated in the United States, Italy and Spain. Nucleic acid was either cDNA or gDNA, and it came from T cells, B-cell-depleted T cells, or PBMCs.

Measured with immunoSEQ multiplex PCR; TCRdb has only the in-frame clones, and not every one. The data hold 39,000 or so clones, with 83% observed a single time. The clonotype comes from a woman aged 80 or over with active or convalescent COVID-19. The chain recombines TRBV28 with TRBJ2-7; D is unresolved. Sequenced: peripheral blood. Here the CDR3 reads CASSLEALYEQYF. The CDR3 coding sequence is TGTGCCAGCAGTTTAGAGGCGCTCTACGAGCAGTACTTC.